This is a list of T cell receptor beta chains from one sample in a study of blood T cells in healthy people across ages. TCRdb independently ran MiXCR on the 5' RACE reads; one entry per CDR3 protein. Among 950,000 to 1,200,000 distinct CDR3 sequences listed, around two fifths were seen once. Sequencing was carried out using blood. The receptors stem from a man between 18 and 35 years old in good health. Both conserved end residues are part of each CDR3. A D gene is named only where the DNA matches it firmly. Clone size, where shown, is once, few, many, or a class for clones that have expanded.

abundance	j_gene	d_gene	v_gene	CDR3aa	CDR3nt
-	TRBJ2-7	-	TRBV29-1	CSVEANYEQYF	TGCAGCGTTGAAGCCAACTACGAGCAGTACTTC
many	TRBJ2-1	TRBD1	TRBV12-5	CASGEGTGENNEQFF	TGTGCTAGTGGAGAAGGGACAGGGGAAAACAATGAGCAGTTCTTC
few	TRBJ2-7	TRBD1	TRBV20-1	CSARHRDRKYEQYF	TGCAGTGCTAGACATCGGGACAGGAAATACGAGCAGTACTTC
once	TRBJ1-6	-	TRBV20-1	CSGGRNNSPLHF	TGCAGTGGCGGGCGGAATAATTCACCCCTCCACTTT
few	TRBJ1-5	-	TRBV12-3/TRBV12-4	CASSFSGDLNQPQHF	TGTGCCAGCAGTTTTTCAGGGGACCTCAATCAGCCCCAGCATTTT
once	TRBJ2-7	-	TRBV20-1	CSATGTDDSYEQYF	TGCAGTGCTACCGGGACCGATGACTCCTACGAGCAGTACTTC
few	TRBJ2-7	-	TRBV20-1	CSASLGTRSGQYF	TGCAGTGCTAGCCTCGGGACCCGAAGCGGGCAGTACTTC
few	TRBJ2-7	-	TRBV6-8	CASGSVGEQYF	TGTGCCAGCGGGAGCGTAGGCGAGCAGTACTTC
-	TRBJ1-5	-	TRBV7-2	CASSLVARQPQHF	TGTGCCAGCAGCTTAGTGGCCCGGCAGCCCCAGCATTTT
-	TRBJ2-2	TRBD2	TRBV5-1	CASSPGATSGTGELFF	TGCGCCAGCAGCCCTGGGGCAACTAGCGGCACCGGGGAGCTGTTTTTT
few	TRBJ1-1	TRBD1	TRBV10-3	CAISGGQGRSGTEAFF	TGTGCCATCAGTGGGGGACAGGGCAGGTCGGGTACTGAAGCTTTCTTT